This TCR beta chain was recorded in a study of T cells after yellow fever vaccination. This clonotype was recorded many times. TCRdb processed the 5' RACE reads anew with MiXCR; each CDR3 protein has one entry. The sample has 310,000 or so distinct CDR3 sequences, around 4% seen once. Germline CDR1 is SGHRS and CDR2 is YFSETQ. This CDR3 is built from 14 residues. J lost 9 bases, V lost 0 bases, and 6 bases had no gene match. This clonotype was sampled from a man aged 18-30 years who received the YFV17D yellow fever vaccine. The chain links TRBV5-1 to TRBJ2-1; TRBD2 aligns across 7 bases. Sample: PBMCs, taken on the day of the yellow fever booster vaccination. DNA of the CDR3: TGCGCCAGCAGCTTGGATGGACTAGTGGGTGAGCAGTTCTTC. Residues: CASSLDGLVGEQFF.